Reported below is one T cell receptor beta chain. Its cognate antigen is unknown. This sample's time point: blood 2 weeks post-SBRT. The treatment is: 15 Gy SBRT to primary tumor, nephrectomy 4 weeks later. Clear cell pathology was present in this patient's renal cell carcinoma. TCRdb's copy holds only in-frame clones and misses some; the assay was immunoSEQ multiplex PCR. The data contain some 120,000 clones, around nine tenths of them singletons. This sample is part of a study of radiation and T cells in renal cell carcinoma. Study background: Nephrectomy followed 15 Gy stereotactic body radiation by 4 weeks. Study-level points and caveats: Baseline intratumoral clonotype presence is unknown without pretreatment biopsies.

The V gene's germline CDR1 is SGHRS and CDR2 YFSETQ. The CDR3 is 14 amino acids. V was pared by 0 bases and J by 0 bases, with 7 bases between. This clonotype was sampled from a woman in her 70s with renal cell carcinoma. This specimen was blood, taken from a patient whose treatment included radiotherapy and nephrectomy. This chain links TRBV5-1 with TRBJ2-7; D call uncertain. CDR3 DNA sequence: TGCGCCAGCAGCTTGGAGGGTAGCTCCTACGAGCAGTACTTC. It translates to CASSLEGSSYEQYF. Complete variable domain (other parts from reference TRBV5-1 and TRBJ2-7): KAGVTQTPRYLIKTRGQQVTLSCSPISGHRSVSWYQQTPGQGLQFLFEYFSETQRNKGNFPGRFSGRQFSNSRSEMNVSTLELGDSALYLCASSLEGSSYEQYFGPGTRLTVT.